A selection of T cell receptor beta chains follows, all from one sample in a study of T cells in Graves' hyperthyroidism and ophthalmopathy. TCRdb recomputed calls from the multiplex PCR reads with MiXCR, one row per CDR3 protein. The sample carries roughly 750,000 distinct CDR3 sequences, over 15% recorded once. Sequencing input: blood. These receptors came from a man aged 18 to 29 with Graves' hyperthyroidism. Both conserved end residues are part of each CDR3. The D gene is left open where the match is weak. Expanded clones get a size class; other rows say once, few or many, or leave the size out.

>-|TRBV20-1|TRBJ2-5|-
TGCAGTGTTCACACCCGGGACTCCACAGAGACCCAGTACTTC
CSVHTRDSTETQYF
>few|TRBV20-1|TRBJ1-6|TRBD1
TGCAGTGCTAGAATACAGGGGGTTTTTTCACCCCTCCACTTT
CSARIQGVFSPLHF
>-|TRBV29-1|TRBJ2-1|-
TGCGGCGTTGATTTGATTCAGGGACATGAGCAGTTCTTC
CGVDLIQGHEQFF
>few|TRBV6-9|TRBJ2-1|TRBD2
TGTGCCAGCAGTTATAGTCTAGCGGGAGGACTTTACAATGAGCAGTTCTTC
CASSYSLAGGLYNEQFF
>many|TRBV9|TRBJ2-7|-
TGTGCCAGCAGCCCATCCTGGGGGTCCTACGAGCAGTACTTC
CASSPSWGSYEQYF
>many|TRBV28|TRBJ2-6|TRBD1
TGTGCCAGTCAACGGGGACAGGGATTCTCTGGGGCCAACGTCCTGACTTTC
CASQRGQGFSGANVLTF
>-|TRBV20-1|TRBJ2-5|-
TGCAGTGCTGGCCGTTTGGGGGTCGGAGAGACCCAGTACTTC
CSAGRLGVGETQYF
>-|TRBV6-2/TRBV6-3|TRBJ2-1|-
TGTGCCAGCCCCGTCAATCCGGAAAGTTACAATGAGCAGTTCTTC
CASPVNPESYNEQFF
>-|TRBV28|TRBJ1-1|-
TGTGCCATCGCAGGGGCTGGGGTCACTGAAGCTTTCTTT
CAIAGAGVTEAFF
>-|TRBV7-9|TRBJ1-2|-
TGTGCCAGCAGCTTATTACGGGACCAAGCTAACTATGGCTACACCTTC
CASSLLRDQANYGYTF
>-|TRBV28|TRBJ2-2|TRBD2
TGTGCCAGCAGTCCCCTACTAGCGGGTTTCGGGGAGCTGTTTTTT
CASSPLLAGFGELFF
>-|TRBV13|TRBJ1-1|-
TGTGCCAGCAGCCCAGAACCAGACAGGAGAGCTTTCTTT
CASSPEPDRRAFF
>few|TRBV29-1|TRBJ2-7|-
TGCAGCGTTGAGAGGGCAGGGCTCTCCTACGAGCAGTACTTC
CSVERAGLSYEQYF
>few|TRBV6-1|TRBJ1-6|TRBD1
TGTGCCAGCACCGGGACAGGGGATTCACCCCTCCACTTT
CASTGTGDSPLHF
>-|TRBV7-8|TRBJ2-1|-
TGTGCCAGCAGCCCACGCGGGGAGACCTACAATGAGCAGTTCTTC
CASSPRGETYNEQFF
>few|TRBV7-9|TRBJ1-2|-
TGTGCCAGCAGTACTAAGGGACATCCAGGGGGCTACACCTTC
CASSTKGHPGGYTF
>-|TRBV6-1|TRBJ2-1|TRBD1
TGTGCCAGCTCCTCTCATGGGGACAGGGGTACAGCTGAGCAGTTCTTC
CASSSHGDRGTAEQFF
>-|TRBV19|TRBJ1-5|-
TGTGCCAGTAGCAGCTCCGACGGGTACAATCAGCCCCAGCATTTT
CASSSSDGYNQPQHF
>-|TRBV7-3|TRBJ2-3|-
TGTGCCAGCAGCTTAACTAGCGGTCTGGGAAGCACAGATACGCAGTATTTT
CASSLTSGLGSTDTQYF
>-|TRBV7-2|TRBJ2-5|-
TGTGCCAGCAGCTTGCTTTATCAATACCAAGAGACCCAGTACTTC
CASSLLYQYQETQYF
>-|TRBV20-1|TRBJ1-5|-
TGCAGTGCTAGCGCCCAGAACTATCAGCCCCAGCATTTT
CSASAQNYQPQHF
>few|TRBV29-1|TRBJ2-1|TRBD2
TGCAGCGCCGCGCCTACTAGCGGCCCTTACAATGAGCAGTTCTTC
CSAAPTSGPYNEQFF
>-|TRBV9|TRBJ2-5|TRBD2
TGTGCCAGCAGCGTTGGGACTAGCGGGAGGGCGAGACAAGAGACCCAGTACTTC
CASSVGTSGRARQETQYF
>-|TRBV20-1|TRBJ2-5|TRBD2
TGCAGTGCAACGACTAGCGGGGAGACCCAGTACTTC
CSATTSGETQYF
>many|TRBV28|TRBJ1-1|-
TGTGCCAGCCTCAGGGGACGGGACACTGAAGCTTTCTTT
CASLRGRDTEAFF